This T cell receptor (beta chain) emerged from a study of T-cell memory formation after mild COVID-19. Study-level background: The study found TCR clusters largely donor specific.

Notes on this clonotype: Its matching antigen is unknown.

General study points: Mainly in CM and EM were contracting CD4+ clones; CD8+ were in EMRA.

The TCR alpha and TCR beta cDNA libraries, bearing sample barcodes and UMIs, were generated by 5'RACE using constant-segment primers. TCRdb recomputed calls from the 5' RACE reads with MiXCR, one row per CDR3 protein. The sample shows 45,000 to 65,000 distinct CDR3 sequences, roughly 9% of them seen only once. Trimming took off 5 bases at V and 3 bases at J, with 11 bases between the two ends. The length of the CDR3 is 13 residues. Per germline, CDR1 SGHVS and CDR2 FNYEAQ. What was sequenced was PBMCs or a T cell subset sorted from them (not recorded which). The gene calls are TRBV7-6 and TRBJ2-7; D remains ambiguous. The clonotype comes from an adult woman who had mild COVID-19 (a few samples of this study predate the infection). Cell type and time point are not known. CDR3 sequence reads: CASSRSGDYEQYF. CDR3 nucleotide sequence: TGTGCCAGCAGCCGGTCGGGTGACTACGAGCAGTACTTC.